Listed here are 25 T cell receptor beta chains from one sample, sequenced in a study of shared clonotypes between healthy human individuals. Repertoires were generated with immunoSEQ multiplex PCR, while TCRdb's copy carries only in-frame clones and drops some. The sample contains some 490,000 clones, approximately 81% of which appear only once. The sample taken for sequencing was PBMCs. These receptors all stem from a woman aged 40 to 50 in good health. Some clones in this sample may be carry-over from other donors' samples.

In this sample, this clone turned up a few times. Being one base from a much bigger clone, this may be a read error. CDR3 sequence reads: CASGPGLAGFWGETQYF. DNA of the CDR3: TGCGCCAGCGGCCCGGGACTAGCGGGATTCTGGGGAGAGACCCAGTACTTC. The chain combines TRBV5-1 with TRBJ2-5; 13 bases agree with TRBD2. This CDR3 comprises 17 residues. V shed 7 bases, J shed 4 bases, and the junction held 13 bases outside the gene matches. Germline V gene data show CDR1 as SGHRS and CDR2 as YFSETQ. Filled out from reference TRBV5-1 and TRBJ2-5, the complete variable domain reads KAGVTQTPRYLIKTRGQQVTLSCSPISGHRSVSWYQQTPGQGLQFLFEYFSETQRNKGNFPGRFSGRQFSNSRSEMNVSTLELGDSALYLCASGPGLAGFWGETQYFGPGTRLLVL.

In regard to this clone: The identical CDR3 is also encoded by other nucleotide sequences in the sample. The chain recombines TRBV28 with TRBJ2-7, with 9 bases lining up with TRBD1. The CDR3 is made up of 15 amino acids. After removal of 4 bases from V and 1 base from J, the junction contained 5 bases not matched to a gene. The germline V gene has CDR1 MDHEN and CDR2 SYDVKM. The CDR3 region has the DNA TGTGCCAGCAGTTCGCCCGGGACAGGGTCCTACGAGCAGTACTTC. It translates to CASSSPGTGSYEQYF.

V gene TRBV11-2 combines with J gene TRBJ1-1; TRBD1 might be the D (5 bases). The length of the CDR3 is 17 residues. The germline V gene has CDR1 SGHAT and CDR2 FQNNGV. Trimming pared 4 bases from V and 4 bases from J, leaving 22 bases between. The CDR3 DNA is TGTGCCAGCAGCTGGGAGGCAGGGCTTAGATGGGGCACTGAAGCTTTCTTT. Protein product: CASSWEAGLRWGTEAFF.

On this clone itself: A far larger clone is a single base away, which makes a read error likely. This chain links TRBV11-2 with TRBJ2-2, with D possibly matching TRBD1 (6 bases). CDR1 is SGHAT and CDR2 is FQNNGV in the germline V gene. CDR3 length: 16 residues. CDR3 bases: TGTGCCAGCAGCTTAAACCCAGGCAGGGACACCGGGGAGCTGCTTTTT. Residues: CASSLNPGRDTGELLF.

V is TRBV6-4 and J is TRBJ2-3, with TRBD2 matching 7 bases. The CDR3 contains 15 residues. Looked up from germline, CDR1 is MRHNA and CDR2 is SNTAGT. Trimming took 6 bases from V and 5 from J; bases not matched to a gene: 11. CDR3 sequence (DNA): TGTGCCAGCAGCCCGACGGTGGGGGAGGGAGATACGCAGTATTTT. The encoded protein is CASSPTVGEGDTQYF.

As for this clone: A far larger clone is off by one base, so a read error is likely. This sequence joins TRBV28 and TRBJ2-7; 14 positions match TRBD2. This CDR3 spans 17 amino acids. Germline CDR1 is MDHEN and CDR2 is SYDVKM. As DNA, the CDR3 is TGTGCCAGCGGTTTCGGGACTAGCGGGAGTTTTTCCTACGAGCAGTACTTC. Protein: CASGFGTSGSFSYEQYF.

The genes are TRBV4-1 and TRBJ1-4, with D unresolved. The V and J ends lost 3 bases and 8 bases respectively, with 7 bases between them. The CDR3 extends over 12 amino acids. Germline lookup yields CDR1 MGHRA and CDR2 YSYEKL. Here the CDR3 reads CASSHPYEKLFF. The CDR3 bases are TGCGCCAGCAGCCATCCTTACGAAAAACTGTTTTTT.

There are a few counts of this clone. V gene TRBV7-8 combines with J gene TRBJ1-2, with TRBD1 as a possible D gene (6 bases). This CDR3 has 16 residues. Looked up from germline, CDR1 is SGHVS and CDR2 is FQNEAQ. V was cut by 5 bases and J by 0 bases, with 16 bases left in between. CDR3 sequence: CASSLTTGAANYGYTF. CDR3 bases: TGTGCCAGCAGCCTCACGACAGGTGCGGCTAACTATGGCTACACCTTC.

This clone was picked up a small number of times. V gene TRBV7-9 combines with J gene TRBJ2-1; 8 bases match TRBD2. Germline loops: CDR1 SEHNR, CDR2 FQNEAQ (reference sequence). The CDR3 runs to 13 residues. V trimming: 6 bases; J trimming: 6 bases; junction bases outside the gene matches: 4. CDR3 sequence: CASRYAGGNEQFF. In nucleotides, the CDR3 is TGTGCCAGCAGATACGCGGGGGGCAATGAGCAGTTCTTC.

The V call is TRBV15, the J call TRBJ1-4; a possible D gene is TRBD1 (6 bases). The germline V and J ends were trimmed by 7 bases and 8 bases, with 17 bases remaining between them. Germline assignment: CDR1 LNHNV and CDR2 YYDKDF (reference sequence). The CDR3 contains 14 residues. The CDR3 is CATIKGGAGEKLFF. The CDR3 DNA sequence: TGTGCCACCATCAAAGGGGGGGCTGGAGAAAAACTGTTTTTT.

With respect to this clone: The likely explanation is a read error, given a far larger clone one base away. The CDR3 bases are TGCGCCAGCAGCTTGGACACCAATCAGCCCCAGCATTTT. It specifies CASSLDTNQPQHF. V gene TRBV5-1 combines with J gene TRBJ1-5, with no clear D. Deletions cut 0 bases from V and 3 bases from J, with 4 bases between. The CDR3 has 13 residues. Germline CDR1 and CDR2: SGHRS and YFSETQ. The full variable domain, in which reference TRBV5-1 and TRBJ1-5 provide the parts outside the CDR3, is KAGVTQTPRYLIKTRGQQVTLSCSPISGHRSVSWYQQTPGQGLQFLFEYFSETQRNKGNFPGRFSGRQFSNSRSEMNVSTLELGDSALYLCASSLDTNQPQHFGDGTRLSIL.

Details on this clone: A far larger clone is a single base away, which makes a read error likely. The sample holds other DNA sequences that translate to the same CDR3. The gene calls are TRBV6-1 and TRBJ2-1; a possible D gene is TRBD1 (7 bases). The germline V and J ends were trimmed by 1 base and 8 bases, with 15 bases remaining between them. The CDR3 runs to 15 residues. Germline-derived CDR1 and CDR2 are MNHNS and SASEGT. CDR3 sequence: CASSEEGAGGHEQFF. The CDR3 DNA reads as TGTGCCAGCAGTGAAGAGGGAGCAGGGGGGCATGAGCAGTTCTTC.

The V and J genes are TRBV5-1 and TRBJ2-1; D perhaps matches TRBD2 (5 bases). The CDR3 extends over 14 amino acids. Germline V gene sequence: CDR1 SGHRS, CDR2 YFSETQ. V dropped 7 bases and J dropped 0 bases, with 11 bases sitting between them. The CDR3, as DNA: TGCGCCAGCCAGGACTCAAGCTCCTACAATGAGCAGTTCTTC. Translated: CASQDSSSYNEQFF.

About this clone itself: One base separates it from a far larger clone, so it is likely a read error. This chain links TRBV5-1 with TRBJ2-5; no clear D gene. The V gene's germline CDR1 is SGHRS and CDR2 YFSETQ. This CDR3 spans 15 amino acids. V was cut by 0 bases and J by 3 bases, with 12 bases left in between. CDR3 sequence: CASSLGVAWEETQYF. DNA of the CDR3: TGCGCCAGCAGCTTGGGTGTGGCATGGGAAGAGACCCAGTACTTC.

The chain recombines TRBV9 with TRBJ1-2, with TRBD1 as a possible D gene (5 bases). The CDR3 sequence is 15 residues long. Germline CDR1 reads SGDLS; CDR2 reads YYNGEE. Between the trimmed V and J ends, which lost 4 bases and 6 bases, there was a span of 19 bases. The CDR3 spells CASSRPGGDVHGYTF. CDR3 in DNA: TGTGCCAGCAGCCGGCCCGGGGGGGATGTGCATGGCTACACCTTC.

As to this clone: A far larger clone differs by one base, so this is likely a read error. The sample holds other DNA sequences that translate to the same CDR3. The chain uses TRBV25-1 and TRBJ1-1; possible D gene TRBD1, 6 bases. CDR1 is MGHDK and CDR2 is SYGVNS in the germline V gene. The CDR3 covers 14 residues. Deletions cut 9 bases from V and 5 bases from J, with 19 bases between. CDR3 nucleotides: TGTGCCAGTTCGACGGGGGGCGGGATGACTGAAGCTTTCTTT. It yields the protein CASSTGGGMTEAFF.

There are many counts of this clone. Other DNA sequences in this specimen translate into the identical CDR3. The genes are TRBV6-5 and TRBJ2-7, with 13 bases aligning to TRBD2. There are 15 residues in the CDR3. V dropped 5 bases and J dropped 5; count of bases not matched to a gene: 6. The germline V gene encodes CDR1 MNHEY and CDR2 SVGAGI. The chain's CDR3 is CASSPGLAGVHEQYF. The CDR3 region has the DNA TGTGCCAGCAGTCCTGGACTAGCGGGAGTTCACGAGCAGTACTTC.

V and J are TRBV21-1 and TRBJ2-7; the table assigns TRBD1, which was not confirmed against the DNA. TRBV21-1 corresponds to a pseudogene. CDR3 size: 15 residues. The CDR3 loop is CASSRSTESSYEQYF. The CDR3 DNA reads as TGTGCCAGCAGCAGATCGACAGAGAGCTCCTACGAGCAGTACTTC.

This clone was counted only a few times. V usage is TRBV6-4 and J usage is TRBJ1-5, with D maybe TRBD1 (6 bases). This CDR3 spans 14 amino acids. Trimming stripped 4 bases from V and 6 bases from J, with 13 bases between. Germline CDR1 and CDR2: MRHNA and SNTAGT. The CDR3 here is CASSAGTSGQPQHF. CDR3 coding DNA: TGTGCCAGCAGTGCCGGGACATCGGGTCAGCCCCAGCATTTT.

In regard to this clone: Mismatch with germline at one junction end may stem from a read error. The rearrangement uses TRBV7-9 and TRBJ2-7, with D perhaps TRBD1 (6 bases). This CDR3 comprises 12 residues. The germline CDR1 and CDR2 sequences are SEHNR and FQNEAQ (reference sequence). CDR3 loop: CASSLATGEQYF. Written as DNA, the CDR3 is TGTGCCAGCAGCCTAGCAACAGGGGAGCAGTACTTC.

CDR3 sequence (DNA): TGTGCCAGCAGCGGGGGACAGGGAGCCACCGGGGAGCTGTTTTTT. Translating it yields CASSGGQGATGELFF. The chain joins TRBV7-6 to TRBJ2-2; 9 bases are a match to TRBD1. Germline V gene lookup returns CDR1 SGHVS and CDR2 FNYEAQ. V was pared by 5 bases and J by 4 bases, with 5 bases of the junction left unmatched. The CDR3 is 15 amino acids.

Here the CDR3 reads CASTRGGQEYNYGYTF. CDR3 nucleotides: TGTGCCAGCACCCGGGGTGGACAGGAATATAACTATGGCTACACCTTC. The V call is TRBV6-6, the J call TRBJ1-2; 7 nucleotides align to TRBD1. Trimming removed 7 bases from V and 1 base from J; junction bases left unmatched: 12. The CDR3 loop spans 16 amino acids. Germline V gives CDR1 MNHNY, CDR2 SVGAGI (reference sequence).

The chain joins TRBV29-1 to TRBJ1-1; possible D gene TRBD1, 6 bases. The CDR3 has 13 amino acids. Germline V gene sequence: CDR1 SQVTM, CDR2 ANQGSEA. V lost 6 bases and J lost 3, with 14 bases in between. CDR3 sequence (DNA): TGCAGCGTGAACAGGGCAGGGGACACTGAAGCTTTCTTT. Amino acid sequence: CSVNRAGDTEAFF.

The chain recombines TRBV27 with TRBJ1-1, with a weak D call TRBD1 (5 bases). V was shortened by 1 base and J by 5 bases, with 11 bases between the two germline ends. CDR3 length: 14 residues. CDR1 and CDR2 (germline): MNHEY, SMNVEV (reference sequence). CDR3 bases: TGTGCCAGCAGTTTATACGGGGGTGAGACTGAAGCTTTCTTT. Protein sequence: CASSLYGGETEAFF.

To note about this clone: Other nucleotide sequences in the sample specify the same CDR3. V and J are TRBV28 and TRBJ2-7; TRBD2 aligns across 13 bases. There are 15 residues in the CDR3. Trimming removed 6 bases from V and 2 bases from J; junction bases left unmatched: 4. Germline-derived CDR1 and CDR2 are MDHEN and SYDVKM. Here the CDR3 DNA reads TGTGCCAGCAGCCTACTAGCGGGAGGGGCCTACGAGCAGTACTTC. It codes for CASSLLAGGAYEQYF.